Listed here is a single TCR beta chain. The sample is drawn from a study of blood T cell repertoires in COVID-19. Study at large: The United States, Italy and Spain provided the acute and convalescent COVID-19 samples. In each case, the material was cDNA or gDNA derived from T cells, B-cell-depleted T cells, or PBMCs.

In germline, CDR1 is MDHEN, CDR2 SYDVKM. Trimming removed 7 bases from V and 2 bases from J, with 14 bases in between. This CDR3 has 14 residues. In the original processing: Amplification from reference gene primers served as the basis for estimated nucleated cell counts. TCRdb's copy holds only in-frame clones and misses some; the assay was immunoSEQ multiplex PCR. For V, J and clone size, that table is used; D and trimming come from the DNA. The repertoire holds about 74,000 clones, about 80% seen once, with around 15% in the top ten. The chain is built from TRBV28 and TRBJ2-5; possibly TRBD2 for D (6 bases). Sequencing used peripheral blood. This receptor was identified in a human donor in a cohort sampled during active COVID-19. DNA for the CDR3: TGTGCCAGCACTCTTCTGGGGGGACAAGAGACCCAGTACTTC. Translation gives CASTLLGGQETQYF.